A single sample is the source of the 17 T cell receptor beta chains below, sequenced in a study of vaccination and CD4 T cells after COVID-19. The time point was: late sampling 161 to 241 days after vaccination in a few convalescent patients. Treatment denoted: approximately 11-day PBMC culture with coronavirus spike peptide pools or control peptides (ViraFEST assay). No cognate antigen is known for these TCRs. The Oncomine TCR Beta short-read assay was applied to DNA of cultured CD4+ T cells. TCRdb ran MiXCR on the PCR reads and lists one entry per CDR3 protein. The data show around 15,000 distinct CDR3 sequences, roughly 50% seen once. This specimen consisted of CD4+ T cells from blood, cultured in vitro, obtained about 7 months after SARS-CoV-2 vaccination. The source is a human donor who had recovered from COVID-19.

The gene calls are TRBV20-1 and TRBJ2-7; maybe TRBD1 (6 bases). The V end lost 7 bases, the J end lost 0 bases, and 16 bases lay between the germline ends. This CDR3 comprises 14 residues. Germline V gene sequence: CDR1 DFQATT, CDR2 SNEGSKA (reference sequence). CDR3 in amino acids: CSVARDMDSYEQYF. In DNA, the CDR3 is TGCAGTGTCGCCCGGGACATGGACTCCTACGAGCAGTACTTC.

CDR3 nucleotide sequence: TGTGCCAGCCGGATTAGCGGGGGGCTCGATACGCAGTATTTT. This sequence encodes CASRISGGLDTQYF. The chain is built from TRBV6-1 and TRBJ2-3; 10 nucleotides match TRBD2. CDR3 length: 14 residues. V gave up 8 bases and J gave up 6 bases; unmatched junction bases: 8. CDR1 is MNHNS, CDR2 SASEGT, per germline.

This CDR3 is CASSFGRTTHEQFF. CDR3 nucleotides: TGTGCCAGCAGCTTCGGACGGACCACACATGAGCAGTTCTTC. V and J are TRBV11-3 and TRBJ2-1; D not resolved. CDR1 is SGHNT and CDR2 is YENEEA in the germline V gene. CDR3 size: 14 residues. The V and J ends lost 3 bases and 8 bases respectively, with 14 bases between them.

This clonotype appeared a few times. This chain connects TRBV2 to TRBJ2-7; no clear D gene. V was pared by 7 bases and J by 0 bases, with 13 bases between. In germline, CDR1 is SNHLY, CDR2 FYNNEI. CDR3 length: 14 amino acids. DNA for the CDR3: TGTGCCAGCAATCGAGACTTATTCTCCTACGAGCAGTACTTC. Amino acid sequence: CASNRDLFSYEQYF.

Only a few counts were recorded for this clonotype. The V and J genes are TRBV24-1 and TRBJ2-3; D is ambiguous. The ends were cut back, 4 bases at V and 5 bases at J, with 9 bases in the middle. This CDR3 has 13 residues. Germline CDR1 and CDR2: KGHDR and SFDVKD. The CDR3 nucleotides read TGTGCCACCAGTGAAGGGCCGGGAGATACGCAGTATTTT. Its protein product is CATSEGPGDTQYF.

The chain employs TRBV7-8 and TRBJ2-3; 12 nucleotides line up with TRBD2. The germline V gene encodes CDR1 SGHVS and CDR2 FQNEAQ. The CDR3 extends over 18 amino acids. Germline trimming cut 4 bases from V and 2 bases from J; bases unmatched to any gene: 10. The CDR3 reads CASSSPSGLAGLTDTQYF. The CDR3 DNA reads TGTGCCAGCAGCTCCCCATCGGGACTAGCGGGTCTCACAGATACGCAGTATTTT.

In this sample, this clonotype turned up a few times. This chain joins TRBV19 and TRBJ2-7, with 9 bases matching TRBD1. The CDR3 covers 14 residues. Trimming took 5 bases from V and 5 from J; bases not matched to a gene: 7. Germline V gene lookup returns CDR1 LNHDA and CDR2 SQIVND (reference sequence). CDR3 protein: CASSGDRDNHEQYF. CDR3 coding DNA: TGTGCCAGTAGTGGGGACAGGGACAACCACGAGCAGTACTTC. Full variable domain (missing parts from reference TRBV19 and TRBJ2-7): DGGITQSPKYLFRKEGQNVTLSCEQNLNHDAMYWYRQDPGQGLRLIYYSQIVNDFQKGDIAEGYSVSREKKESFPLTVTSAQKNPTAFYLCASSGDRDNHEQYFGPGTRLTVT.

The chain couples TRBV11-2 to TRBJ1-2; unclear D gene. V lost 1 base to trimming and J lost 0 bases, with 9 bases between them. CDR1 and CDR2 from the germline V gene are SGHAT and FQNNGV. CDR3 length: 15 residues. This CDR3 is CASSLGWGPNYGYTF. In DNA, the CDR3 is TGTGCCAGCAGCTTAGGGTGGGGTCCTAACTATGGCTACACCTTC.

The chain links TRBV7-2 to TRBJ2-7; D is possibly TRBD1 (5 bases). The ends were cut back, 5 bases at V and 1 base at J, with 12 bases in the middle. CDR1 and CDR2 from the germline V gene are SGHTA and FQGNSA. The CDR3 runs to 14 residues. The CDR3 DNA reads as TGTGCCAGCAGCGTCGACAGACTTTCCTACGAGCAGTACTTC. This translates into CASSVDRLSYEQYF.

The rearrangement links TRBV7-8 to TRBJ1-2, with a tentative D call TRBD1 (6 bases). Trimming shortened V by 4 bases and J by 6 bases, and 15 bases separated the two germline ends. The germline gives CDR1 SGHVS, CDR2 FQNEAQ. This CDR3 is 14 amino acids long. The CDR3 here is CASSYNNREDGYTF. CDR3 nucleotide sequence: TGTGCCAGCAGCTACAATAACAGGGAGGATGGCTACACCTTC.

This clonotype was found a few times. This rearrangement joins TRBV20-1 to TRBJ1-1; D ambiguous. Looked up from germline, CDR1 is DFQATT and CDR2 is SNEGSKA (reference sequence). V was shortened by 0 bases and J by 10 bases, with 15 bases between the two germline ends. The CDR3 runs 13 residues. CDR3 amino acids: CSAREPSREGAFF. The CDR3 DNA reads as TGCAGTGCTAGAGAACCTTCTAGGGAAGGAGCTTTCTTT.

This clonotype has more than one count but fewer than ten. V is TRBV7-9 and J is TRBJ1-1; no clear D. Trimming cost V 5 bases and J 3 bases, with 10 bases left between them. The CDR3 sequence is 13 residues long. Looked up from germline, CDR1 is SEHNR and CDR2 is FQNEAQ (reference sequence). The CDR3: CASSVRPDTEAFF. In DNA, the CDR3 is TGTGCCAGCAGCGTACGGCCAGACACTGAAGCTTTCTTT.

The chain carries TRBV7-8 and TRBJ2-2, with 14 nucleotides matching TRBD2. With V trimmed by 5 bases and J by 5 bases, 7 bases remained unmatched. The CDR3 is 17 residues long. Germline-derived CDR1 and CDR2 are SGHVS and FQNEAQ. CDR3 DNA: TGTGCCAGCAGCCCGGGACTAGCGGGGGCAAGGACCGGGGAGCTGTTTTTT. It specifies CASSPGLAGARTGELFF.

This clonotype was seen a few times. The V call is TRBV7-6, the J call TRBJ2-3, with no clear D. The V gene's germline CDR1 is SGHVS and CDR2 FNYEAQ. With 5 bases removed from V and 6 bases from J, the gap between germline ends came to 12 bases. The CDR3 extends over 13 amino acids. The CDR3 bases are TGTGCCAGCAGCCCCACTCTATGGGATACGCAGTATTTT. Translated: CASSPTLWDTQYF.

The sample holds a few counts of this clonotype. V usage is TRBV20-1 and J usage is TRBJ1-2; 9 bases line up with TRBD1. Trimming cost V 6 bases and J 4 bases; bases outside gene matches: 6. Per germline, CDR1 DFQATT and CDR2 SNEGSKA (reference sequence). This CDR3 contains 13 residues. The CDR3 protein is CSAIQGATYGYTF. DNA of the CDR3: TGCAGTGCCATACAGGGGGCTACCTATGGCTACACCTTC.

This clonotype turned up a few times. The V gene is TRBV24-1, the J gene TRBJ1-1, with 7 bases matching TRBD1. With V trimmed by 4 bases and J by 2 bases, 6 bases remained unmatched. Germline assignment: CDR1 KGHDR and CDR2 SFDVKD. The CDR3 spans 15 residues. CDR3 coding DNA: TGTGCCACCAGTGACTCGGGGGACAGTAACACTGAAGCTTTCTTT. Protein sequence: CATSDSGDSNTEAFF.

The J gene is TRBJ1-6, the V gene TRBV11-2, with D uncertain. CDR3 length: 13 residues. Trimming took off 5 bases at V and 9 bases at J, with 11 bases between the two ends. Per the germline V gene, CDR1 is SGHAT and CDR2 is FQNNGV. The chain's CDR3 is CASSEDQLSPLHF. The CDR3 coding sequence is TGTGCCAGCAGCGAAGACCAGCTTTCACCCCTCCACTTT. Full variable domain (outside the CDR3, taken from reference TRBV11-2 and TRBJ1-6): EAGVAQSPRYKIIEKRQSVAFWCNPISGHATLYWYQQILGQGPKLLIQFQNNGVVDDSQLPKDRFSAERLKGVDSTLKIQPAKLEDSAVYLCASSEDQLSPLHFGNGTRLTVT.